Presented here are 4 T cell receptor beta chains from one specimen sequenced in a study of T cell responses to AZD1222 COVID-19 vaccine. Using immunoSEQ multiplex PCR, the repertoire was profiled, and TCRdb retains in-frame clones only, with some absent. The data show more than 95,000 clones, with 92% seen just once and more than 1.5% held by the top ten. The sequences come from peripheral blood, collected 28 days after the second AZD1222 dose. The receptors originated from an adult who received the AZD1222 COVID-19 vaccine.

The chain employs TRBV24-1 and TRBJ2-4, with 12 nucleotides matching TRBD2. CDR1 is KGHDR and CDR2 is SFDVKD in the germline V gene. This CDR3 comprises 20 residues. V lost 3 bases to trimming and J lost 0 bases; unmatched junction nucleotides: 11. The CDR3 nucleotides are TGTGCCACCAGTGATATGGGTCCCGGACTAGCGGGAACAGCCAAAAACATTCAGTACTTC. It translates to CATSDMGPGLAGTAKNIQYF.

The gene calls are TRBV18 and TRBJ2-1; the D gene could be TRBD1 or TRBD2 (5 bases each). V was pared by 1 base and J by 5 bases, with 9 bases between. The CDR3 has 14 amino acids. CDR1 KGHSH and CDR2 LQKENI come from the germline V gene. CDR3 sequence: CASSPLWGNNEQFF. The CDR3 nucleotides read TGTGCCAGCTCACCACTATGGGGGAACAATGAGCAGTTCTTC.

The CDR3 coding sequence is TGTGCCAGCAGTTACCTCGAGGGGGAGCTGTTTTTT. Protein product: CASSYLEGELFF. The chain links TRBV6-5 to TRBJ2-2; no clear D gene. The CDR3 length is 12 residues. Germline assignment: CDR1 MNHEY and CDR2 SVGAGI. V gave up 2 bases and J gave up 8 bases, with 6 bases separating them.

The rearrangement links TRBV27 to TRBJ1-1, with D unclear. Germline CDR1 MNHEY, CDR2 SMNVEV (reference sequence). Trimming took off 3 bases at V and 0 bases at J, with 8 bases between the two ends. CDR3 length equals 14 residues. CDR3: CASSFFVLNTEAFF. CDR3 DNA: TGTGCCAGCAGTTTCTTCGTTCTGAACACTGAAGCTTTCTTT.